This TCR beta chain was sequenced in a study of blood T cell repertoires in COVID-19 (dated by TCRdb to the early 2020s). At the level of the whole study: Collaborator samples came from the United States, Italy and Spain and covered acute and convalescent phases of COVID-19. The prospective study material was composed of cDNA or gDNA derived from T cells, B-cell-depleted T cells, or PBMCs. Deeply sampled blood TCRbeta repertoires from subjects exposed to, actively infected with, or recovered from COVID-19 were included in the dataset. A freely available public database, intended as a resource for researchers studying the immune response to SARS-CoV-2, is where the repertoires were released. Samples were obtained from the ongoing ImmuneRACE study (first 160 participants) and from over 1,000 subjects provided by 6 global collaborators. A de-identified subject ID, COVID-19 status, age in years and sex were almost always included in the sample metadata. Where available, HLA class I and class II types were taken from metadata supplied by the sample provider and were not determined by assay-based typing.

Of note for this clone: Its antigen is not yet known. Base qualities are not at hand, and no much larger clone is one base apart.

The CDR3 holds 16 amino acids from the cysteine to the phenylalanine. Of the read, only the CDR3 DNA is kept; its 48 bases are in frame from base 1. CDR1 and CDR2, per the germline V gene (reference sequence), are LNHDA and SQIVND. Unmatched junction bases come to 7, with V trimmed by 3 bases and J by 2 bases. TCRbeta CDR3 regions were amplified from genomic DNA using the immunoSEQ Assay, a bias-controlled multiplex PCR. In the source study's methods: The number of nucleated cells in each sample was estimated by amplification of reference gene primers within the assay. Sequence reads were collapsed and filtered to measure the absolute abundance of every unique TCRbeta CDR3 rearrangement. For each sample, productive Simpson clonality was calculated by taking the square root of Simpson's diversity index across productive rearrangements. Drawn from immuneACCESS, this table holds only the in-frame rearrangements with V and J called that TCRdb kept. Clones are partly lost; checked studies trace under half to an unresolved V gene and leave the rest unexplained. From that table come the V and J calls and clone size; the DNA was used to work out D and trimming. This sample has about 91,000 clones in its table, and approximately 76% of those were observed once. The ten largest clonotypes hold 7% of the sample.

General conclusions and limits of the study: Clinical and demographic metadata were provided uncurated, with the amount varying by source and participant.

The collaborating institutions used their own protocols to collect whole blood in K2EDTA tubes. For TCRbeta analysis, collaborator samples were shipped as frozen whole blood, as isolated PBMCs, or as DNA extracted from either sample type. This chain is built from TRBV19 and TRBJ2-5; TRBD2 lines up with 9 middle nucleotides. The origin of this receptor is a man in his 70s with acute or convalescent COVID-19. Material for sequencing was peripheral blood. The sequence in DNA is TGTGCCAGTAGTATGGCGGGGGGGACCGAACAAGAGACCCAGTACTTC. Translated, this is CASSMAGGTEQETQYF. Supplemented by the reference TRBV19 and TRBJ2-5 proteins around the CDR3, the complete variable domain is DGGITQSPKYLFRKEGQNVTLSCEQNLNHDAMYWYRQDPGQGLRLIYYSQIVNDFQKGDIAEGYSVSREKKESFPLTVTSAQKNPTAFYLCASSMAGGTEQETQYFGPGTRLLVL.